This T cell receptor (beta chain) was profiled in a study of a mutant IDH1 vaccine in newly diagnosed glioma. Study information: Held at week 35, visit V12 was the safety follow-up, and visit V13 followed at week 47.

TCRdb keeps only in-frame clones here, not all; method: immunoSEQ multiplex PCR. Here the sample spans about 69,000 clones, more than 75% being singletons. A word on this clone: What it binds is not known.

Time point specified: week 35, safety follow-up. Doses comprised 300 ug of mutant IDH1 20-mer peptide each, plus topical imiquimod. This CDR3 contains 13 residues. Per germline, CDR1 SGDLS and CDR2 YYNGEE. The ends were cut back, 3 bases at V and 6 bases at J, with 10 bases in the middle. Specimen: PBMCs, collected from a glioma patient whose treatment included an IDH1 peptide vaccine. This chain links TRBV9 with TRBJ1-3; D is perhaps TRBD1 (5 bases). The TCR originated in a man younger than 40 with glioma. The CDR3 sequence is CASSAGPLNTIYF. The DNA of the CDR3 is TGTGCCAGCAGCGCGGGACCCCTAAACACCATATATTTT.